These T cell receptor beta chains were read from a single sample in a study of T-cell memory formation after mild COVID-19. TCRdb reanalysed the 5' RACE reads using MiXCR and keeps one entry per CDR3 protein. The sample shows 550,000 to 600,000 distinct CDR3 sequences, about 20% of them seen only once. The sequenced sample was PBMCs or a T cell subset sorted from them (not recorded which). The receptors derive from an adult woman who had mild COVID-19 (a few samples of this study predate the infection). Cell type and time point are not known. Each CDR3 is given with its conserved first and last residue. Each record gives: D gene, J gene, clone size, V gene, CDR3 DNA, CDR3 protein. A D gene is named only where the DNA matches it firmly. A row's size may be missing; if present it is once, few, many or a size class.

NA	TRBJ1-2	few	TRBV20-1	TGCTCCTCCGTTAACTATGGCTACACCTTC	CSSVNYGYTF
NA	TRBJ1-1	many	TRBV11-2	TGTGCCAGCAGCTTAGGTCCATTTCGCGACACTGAAGCTTTCTTT	CASSLGPFRDTEAFF
NA	TRBJ2-1	NA	TRBV7-2	TGTGCCAGCAGCTTAGGGCCAGCACGCGAGCAGTTCTTC	CASSLGPAREQFF
NA	TRBJ2-7	NA	TRBV7-6	TGTGCCAGCAGCCTTAGGCAGGGGTCCCTCTACGAGCAGTACTTC	CASSLRQGSLYEQYF
NA	TRBJ2-1	few	TRBV7-2	TGTGCCAGCAGCTTAGTGGCGAACTCCTACAATGAGCAGTTCTTC	CASSLVANSYNEQFF
TRBD1	TRBJ1-2	NA	TRBV6-6	TGTGCCAGCAGTAAACCCCAGGGGGAAAGGGGTGGCTACACCTTC	CASSKPQGERGGYTF
NA	TRBJ1-5	few	TRBV18	TGTGCCAGCTCCCCCGGGAGTAGAGATCAGCCCCAGCATTTT	CASSPGSRDQPQHF
NA	TRBJ2-7	NA	TRBV12-3/TRBV12-4	TGTGCCAGCAGCAATAGGATCTACTACGAGCAGTACTTC	CASSNRIYYEQYF
TRBD1	TRBJ2-3	few	TRBV7-3	TGTGCCAGCAGCTTAGGGGACAGGGACACAGATACGCAGTATTTT	CASSLGDRDTDTQYF
NA	TRBJ2-7	NA	TRBV5-1	TGCGCCAGCAGTGACCGTGACTACGAGCAGTACTTC	CASSDRDYEQYF
TRBD1	TRBJ1-2	few	TRBV5-6	TGTGCCAGCAGCCGGACCGGGACAGGAGGCTATGGCTACACCTTC	CASSRTGTGGYGYTF
NA	TRBJ1-2	few	TRBV5-1	TGCGCCAGCAGCTTGGAACTGTCCGTGGGCTACACCTTC	CASSLELSVGYTF
TRBD2	TRBJ2-5	NA	TRBV9	TGTGCCAGCAGCGTAGCTTGGAGCGGGAGGGAGACCCAGTACTTC	CASSVAWSGRETQYF
TRBD1	TRBJ1-3	NA	TRBV13	TGTGCCAGCAGCATCCGTCCGACAGGGACCTCTGGAAACACCATATATTTT	CASSIRPTGTSGNTIYF
NA	TRBJ1-2	NA	TRBV7-8	TGTGCCAGCAGCTTAGACAGCGTCTATGGCTACACCTTC	CASSLDSVYGYTF
NA	TRBJ1-2	few	TRBV12-3/TRBV12-4	TGTGCCAGCAGTTTAGATCTCGCAACTGGCTACACCTTC	CASSLDLATGYTF
TRBD2	TRBJ2-7	few	TRBV25-1	TGTGCCAGCAGTGAATCTAGCGGGATCTCCTACGAGCAGTACTTC	CASSESSGISYEQYF
TRBD1	TRBJ2-1	NA	TRBV12-3/TRBV12-4	TGTGCCAGCACCGTCGGGGACAGGGGGATCAATGAGCAGTTCTTC	CASTVGDRGINEQFF
NA	TRBJ1-5	NA	TRBV12-3/TRBV12-4	TGTGCCAGCAGTCGGCCCATAGAGGGGTACAATCAGCCCCAGCATTTT	CASSRPIEGYNQPQHF
NA	TRBJ2-7	few	TRBV3-1	TGTGCCAGCAGCCAGCAGGCCCATTACGAGCAGTACTTC	CASSQQAHYEQYF
TRBD1	TRBJ2-1	few	TRBV2	TGTGCCAGCAGTAGACAGGGTAGAAATGAGCAGTTCTTC	CASSRQGRNEQFF
TRBD2	TRBJ2-5	NA	TRBV24-1	TGTGCCACCAGTGATCCGAGGACTAGCGGGGGCCTCAGGACCCAGTACTTC	CATSDPRTSGGLRTQYF
NA	TRBJ1-5	NA	TRBV2	TGTGCCAGCAGTGTGTGGCAGGACAATCAGCCCCAGCATTTT	CASSVWQDNQPQHF
NA	TRBJ1-1	few	TRBV18	TGTGCCAGCTCACCATCTTCCAGGGGATGGAACACTGAAGCTTTCTTT	CASSPSSRGWNTEAFF
TRBD2	TRBJ2-3	NA	TRBV3-1	TGTGCCAGCAGCCCCTTTCCCGGGACTAGCGGACCTAGCACAGATACGCAGTATTTT	CASSPFPGTSGPSTDTQYF
TRBD1	TRBJ1-2	few	TRBV6-5	TGTGCCAGCAGCCACAGGGGTGGTATTTATGGCTACACCTTC	CASSHRGGIYGYTF
NA	TRBJ2-1	NA	TRBV5-1	TGCGCCAGCAGCTTGGGCGACAGGGAGGGCCTAAATGAGCAGTTCTTC	CASSLGDREGLNEQFF